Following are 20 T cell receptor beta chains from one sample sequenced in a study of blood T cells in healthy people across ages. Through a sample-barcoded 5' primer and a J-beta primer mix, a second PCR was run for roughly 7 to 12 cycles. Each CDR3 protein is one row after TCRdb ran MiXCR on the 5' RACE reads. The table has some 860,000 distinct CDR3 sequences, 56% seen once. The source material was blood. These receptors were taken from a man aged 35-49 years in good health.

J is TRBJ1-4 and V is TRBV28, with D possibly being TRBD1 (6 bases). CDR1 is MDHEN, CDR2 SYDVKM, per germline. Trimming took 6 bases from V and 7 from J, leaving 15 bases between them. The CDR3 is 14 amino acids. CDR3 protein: CASRLQGGGEKLFF. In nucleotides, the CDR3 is TGTGCCAGCAGATTACAGGGCGGCGGTGAAAAACTGTTTTTT.

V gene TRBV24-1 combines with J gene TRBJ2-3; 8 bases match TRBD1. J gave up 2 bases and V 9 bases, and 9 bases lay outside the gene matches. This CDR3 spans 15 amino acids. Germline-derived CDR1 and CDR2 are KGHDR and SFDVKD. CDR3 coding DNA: TGTGCCACCGCGGTCGGGGACAGGAACACAGATACGCAGTATTTT. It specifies CATAVGDRNTDTQYF.

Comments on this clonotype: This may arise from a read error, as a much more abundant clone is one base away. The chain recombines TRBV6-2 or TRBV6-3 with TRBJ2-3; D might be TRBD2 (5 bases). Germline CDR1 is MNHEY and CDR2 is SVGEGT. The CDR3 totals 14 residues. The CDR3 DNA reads TGTGCCAGCAGTTACGGACTGGAGTCGGATACGCGGTATTTT. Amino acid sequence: CASSYGLESDTRYF.

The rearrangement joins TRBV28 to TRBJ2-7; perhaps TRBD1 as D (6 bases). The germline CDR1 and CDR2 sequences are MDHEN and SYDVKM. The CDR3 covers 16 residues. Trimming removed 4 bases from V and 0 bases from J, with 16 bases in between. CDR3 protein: CASSSETGGSSYEQYF. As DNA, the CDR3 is TGTGCCAGCAGTTCGGAGACAGGAGGTAGCTCCTACGAGCAGTACTTC.

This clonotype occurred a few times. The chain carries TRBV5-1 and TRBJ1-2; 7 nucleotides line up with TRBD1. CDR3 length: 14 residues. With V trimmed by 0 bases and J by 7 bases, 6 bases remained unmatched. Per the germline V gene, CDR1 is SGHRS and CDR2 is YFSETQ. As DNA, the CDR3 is TGCGCCAGCAGCTTGGGAGACAGGGTCTCTGGCTACACCTTC. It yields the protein CASSLGDRVSGYTF.

The CDR3 nucleotides are TGCGCCAGCAGCTTGGATGGGGTGTTAGATACGCAGTATTTT. Protein product: CASSLDGVLDTQYF. The chain carries TRBV5-1 and TRBJ2-3; no clear D. This CDR3 spans 14 amino acids. Germline V gene data show CDR1 as SGHRS and CDR2 as YFSETQ. Trimming left V 0 bases short and J 5 bases short, with 10 bases between.

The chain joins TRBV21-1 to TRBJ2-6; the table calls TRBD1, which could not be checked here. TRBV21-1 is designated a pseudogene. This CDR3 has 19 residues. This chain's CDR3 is CASSNIGQGDISGANVLTF. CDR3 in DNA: TGTGCCAGCAGCAACATCGGACAGGGAGACATCTCTGGGGCCAACGTCCTGACTTTC.

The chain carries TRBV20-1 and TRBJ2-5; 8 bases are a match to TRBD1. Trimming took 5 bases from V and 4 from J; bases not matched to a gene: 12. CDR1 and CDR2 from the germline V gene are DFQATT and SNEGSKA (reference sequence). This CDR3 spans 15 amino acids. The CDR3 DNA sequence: TGCAGTGCTGGGGTATCGGGACAGGTGGGAGAGACCCAGTACTTC. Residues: CSAGVSGQVGETQYF.

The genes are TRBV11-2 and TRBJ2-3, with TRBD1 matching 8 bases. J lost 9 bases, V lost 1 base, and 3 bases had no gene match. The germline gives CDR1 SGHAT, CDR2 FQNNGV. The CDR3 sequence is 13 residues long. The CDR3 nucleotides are TGTGCCAGCAGCTTAGCCAGGACAGGGACGCAGTATTTT. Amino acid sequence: CASSLARTGTQYF.

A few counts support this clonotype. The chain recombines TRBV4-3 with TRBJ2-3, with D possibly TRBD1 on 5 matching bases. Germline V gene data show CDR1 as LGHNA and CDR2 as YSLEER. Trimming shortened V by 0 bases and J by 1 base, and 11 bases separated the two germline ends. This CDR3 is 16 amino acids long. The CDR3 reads CASSQELQGGTDTQYF. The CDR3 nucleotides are TGCGCCAGCAGCCAAGAATTGCAGGGTGGCACAGATACGCAGTATTTT.

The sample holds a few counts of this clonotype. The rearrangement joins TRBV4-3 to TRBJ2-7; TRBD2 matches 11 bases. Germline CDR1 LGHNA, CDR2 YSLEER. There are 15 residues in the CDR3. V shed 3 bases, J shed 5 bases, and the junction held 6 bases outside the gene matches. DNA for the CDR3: TGCGCCAGCAGCCACATTATAGCGGGAGGGGACGAGCAGTACTTC. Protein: CASSHIIAGGDEQYF.

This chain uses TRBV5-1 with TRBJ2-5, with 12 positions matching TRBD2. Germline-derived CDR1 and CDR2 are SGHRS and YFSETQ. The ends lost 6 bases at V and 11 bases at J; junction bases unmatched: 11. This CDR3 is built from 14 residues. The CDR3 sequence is CASKTSGSHNEQYF. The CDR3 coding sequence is TGCGCCAGCAAGACTAGCGGGAGCCACAATGAGCAGTACTTC. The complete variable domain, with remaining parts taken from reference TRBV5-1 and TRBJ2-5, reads KAGVTQTPRYLIKTRGQQVTLSCSPISGHRSVSWYQQTPGQGLQFLFEYFSETQRNKGNFPGRFSGRQFSNSRSEMNVSTLELGDSALYLCASKTSGSHNEQYFGPGTRLLVL.

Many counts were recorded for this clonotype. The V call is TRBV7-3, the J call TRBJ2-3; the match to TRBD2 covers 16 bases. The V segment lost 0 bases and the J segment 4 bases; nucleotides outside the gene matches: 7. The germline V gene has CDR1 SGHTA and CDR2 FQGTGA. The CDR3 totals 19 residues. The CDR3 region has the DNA TGTGCCAGCAGCTTAACGGGGACTAGCGGGGGGGCAATGGCAGATACGCAGTATTTT. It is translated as CASSLTGTSGGAMADTQYF.

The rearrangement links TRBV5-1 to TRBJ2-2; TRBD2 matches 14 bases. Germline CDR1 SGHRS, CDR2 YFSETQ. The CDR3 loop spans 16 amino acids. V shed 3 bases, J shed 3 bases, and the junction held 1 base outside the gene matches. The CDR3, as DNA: TGCGCCAGCAGCTGGACTAGCGGGGGGCACACCGGGGAGCTGTTTTTT. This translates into CASSWTSGGHTGELFF.

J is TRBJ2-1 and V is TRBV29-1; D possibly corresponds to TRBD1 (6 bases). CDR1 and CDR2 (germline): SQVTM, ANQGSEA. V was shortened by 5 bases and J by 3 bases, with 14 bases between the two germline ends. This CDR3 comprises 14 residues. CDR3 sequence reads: CSVTIDRNYNEQFF. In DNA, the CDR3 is TGCAGCGTTACAATCGACAGGAACTACAATGAGCAGTTCTTC.

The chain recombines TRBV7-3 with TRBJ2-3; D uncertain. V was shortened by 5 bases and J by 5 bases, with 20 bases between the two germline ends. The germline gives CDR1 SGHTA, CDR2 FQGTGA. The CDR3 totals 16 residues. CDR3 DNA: TGTGCCAGCAGCCCCTGGGATAGCAGGTTGGAAGATACGCAGTATTTT. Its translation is CASSPWDSRLEDTQYF.

Here the CDR3 DNA reads TGCAGTGCTAGGCCTACGCTAGTCTTCTCCTACAATGAGCAGTTCTTC. Amino acid sequence: CSARPTLVFSYNEQFF. The J gene is TRBJ2-1, the V gene TRBV20-1; D remains unclear. This CDR3 spans 16 amino acids. V lost 3 bases, J lost 0 bases, and 15 bases lay in between. The V gene's germline CDR1 is DFQATT and CDR2 SNEGSKA (reference sequence).

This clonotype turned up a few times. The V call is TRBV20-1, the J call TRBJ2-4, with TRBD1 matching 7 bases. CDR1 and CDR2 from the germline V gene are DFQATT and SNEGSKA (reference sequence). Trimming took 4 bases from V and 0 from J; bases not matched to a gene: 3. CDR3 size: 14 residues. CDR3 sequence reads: CSATTGLAKNIQYF. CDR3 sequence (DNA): TGCAGTGCTACGACAGGGTTAGCCAAAAACATTCAGTACTTC.

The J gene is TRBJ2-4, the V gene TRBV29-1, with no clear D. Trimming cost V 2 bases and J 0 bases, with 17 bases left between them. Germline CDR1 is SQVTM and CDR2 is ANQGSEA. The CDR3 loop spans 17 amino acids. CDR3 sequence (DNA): TGCAGCGTTGAAATCGCCATCACCTATTTAGCCAAAAACATTCAGTACTTC. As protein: CSVEIAITYLAKNIQYF.

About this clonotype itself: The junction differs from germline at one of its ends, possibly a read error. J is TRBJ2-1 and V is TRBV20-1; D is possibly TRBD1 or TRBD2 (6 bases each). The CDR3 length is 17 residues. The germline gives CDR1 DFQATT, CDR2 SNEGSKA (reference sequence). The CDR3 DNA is TGCAGTGCTAGAGATCATTCTAGTGGGGGGCCGTACAGTGAGCAGTTCTTC. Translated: CSARDHSSGGPYSEQFF.